These T cell receptor beta chains were read from a single sample in a study of blood T cell repertoires in COVID-19. Clones were read by immunoSEQ multiplex PCR, and TCRdb kept only the in-frame ones, dropping some. The sample has about 100,000 clones; 85% to 95% are singletons. The specimen sequenced was peripheral blood. The receptors derive from a man aged 45-65 years with active COVID-19. Each CDR3 is given with its conserved first and last residue. The D gene is left open where the match is weak. Clone size is stated in some rows and not others, as once, few, many or a class when expanded.

abundance,d_gene,j_gene,v_gene,CDR3nt,CDR3aa
few,TRBD1,TRBJ2-7,TRBV5-1,TGCGCCAGCAGCAAGGGACAGGGGCCCTACGAGCAGTACTTC,CASSKGQGPYEQYF
-,TRBD1,TRBJ2-4,TRBV10-3,TGTGCCATCAGTGAGTCGAGGGGACAGTTAGCCAAAAACATTCAGTACTTC,CAISESRGQLAKNIQYF
-,-,TRBJ1-1,TRBV6-5,TGTGCCAGCAGTACAGGCAGGAACACTGAAGCTTTCTTT,CASSTGRNTEAFF
-,-,TRBJ2-2,TRBV5-6,TGTGCCAGCAGCCAGGTTTACACCGGGGAGCTGTTTTTT,CASSQVYTGELFF
-,-,TRBJ1-1,TRBV2,TGTGCCGCCGGTGCTGAAGCTTTCTTT,CAAGAEAFF
-,TRBD1,TRBJ2-7,TRBV5-6,TGTGCCAGCAGCAGGGACAGCGAGCAGTACTTC,CASSRDSEQYF
once,TRBD2,TRBJ2-3,TRBV11-2,TGTGCCAGCAGCCATACTAGCGGGAGGGCCCCAGATACGCAGTATTTT,CASSHTSGRAPDTQYF
-,-,TRBJ1-2,TRBV6-6,TGTGCCAGCAGTTACTTTAGGGGAAAGGACTATGGCTACACCTTC,CASSYFRGKDYGYTF
-,-,TRBJ1-2,TRBV28,TGTGCCAGCAGTTTTCGGACAGCTACGTCGGTTGGCTACACCTTC,CASSFRTATSVGYTF
-,TRBD1,TRBJ2-3,TRBV29-1,TGCAGCGTGACAGGGGCCGGCACAGATACGCAGTATTTT,CSVTGAGTDTQYF
-,TRBD2,TRBJ2-1,TRBV19,TGTGCCAGTAGTATAATCATCGGACTAGCGGGAGAGAATGAGCAGTTCTTC,CASSIIIGLAGENEQFF
-,-,TRBJ2-6,TRBV9,TGTGCCAGCAGCGTAGGGGTAGGGAGCTCTGGGGCCAACGTCCTGACTTTC,CASSVGVGSSGANVLTF
-,TRBD1,TRBJ1-1,TRBV12-3/TRBV12-4,TGTGCCAGCAGGGGACAGATGAACACTGAAGCTTTCTTT,CASRGQMNTEAFF
-,TRBD1,TRBJ1-5,TRBV19,TGTGCCACCTCAGACAGGGGAGGTCAGCCCCAGCATTTT,CATSDRGGQPQHF
-,-,TRBJ1-2,TRBV28,TGTGCCAGCAGTCTAGGGACCACAGGGATACGGGGCTACACCTTC,CASSLGTTGIRGYTF
-,TRBD1,TRBJ1-1,TRBV4-2,TGTGCCAGCAGCCGCCAACCGGGACAGATGAACACTGAAGCTTTCTTT,CASSRQPGQMNTEAFF
-,-,TRBJ1-4,TRBV4-1,TGCGCCAGCAGCCAAGTAGGGGAGGGAGGGACAACTAATGAAAAACTGTTTTTT,CASSQVGEGGTTNEKLFF
-,TRBD1,TRBJ1-1,TRBV11-2,TGTGCCAGCAGCTTTGCCGCGACAGGGGGCCGCACTGAAGCTTTCTTT,CASSFAATGGRTEAFF
-,-,TRBJ1-1,TRBV11-2,TGTGCCAGCAGCTTAGAAAGGAGCGCTGAAGCTTTCTTT,CASSLERSAEAFF
-,TRBD2,TRBJ2-1,TRBV5-1,TGCGCCAGCAGCCAGGGACTAGCGAATGAGCAGTTCTTC,CASSQGLANEQFF
-,TRBD1,TRBJ1-1,TRBV5-1,TGCGCCAGCAGCTTGGAGGGGACAGGGGGCGGGGGTGAAGCTTTCTTT,CASSLEGTGGGGEAFF
-,-,TRBJ1-1,TRBV5-1,TGCGCCAGCAGCTTGGCCAGGGAGGGTGAAGCTTTCTTT,CASSLAREGEAFF
-,-,TRBJ2-7,TRBV7-6,TGTGCCAGCAGCTTACGAAGTGGGGCCAGCTACGAGCAGTACTTC,CASSLRSGASYEQYF
-,-,TRBJ2-3,TRBV6-5,TGTGCCAGCAGTTATCGAGCGGAGACAGATACGCAGTATTTT,CASSYRAETDTQYF
-,TRBD1,TRBJ2-3,TRBV2,TGTGCCACCTCCCCCGGGACAGGGGACTCAGATACGCAGTATTTT,CATSPGTGDSDTQYF
-,-,TRBJ2-2,TRBV5-1,TGCGCCAGCAGCTTAGGACACGGGAACACCGGGGAGCTGTTTTTT,CASSLGHGNTGELFF
-,TRBD2,TRBJ2-1,TRBV19,TGTGCCAGTAGAAGGTCATCAGCGGGAGCTATGAATGAGCAGTTCTTC,CASRRSSAGAMNEQFF
-,-,TRBJ2-5,TRBV19,TGTGCCAGTGCACCCGCGGAGCGGGAGACCCAGTACTTC,CASAPAERETQYF
few,TRBD2,TRBJ2-3,TRBV4-2,TGTGCCAGCAGCCAAGCCGGGACTAGCGGGAGGCGGAGGTCCACAGATACGCAGTATTTT,CASSQAGTSGRRRSTDTQYF
-,-,TRBJ1-4,TRBV20-1,TGCAGTGCATTGAGAGAAAAACTGTTTTTT,CSALREKLFF
-,-,TRBJ1-2,TRBV5-6,TGTGCCAGCAGCTTGATATGGGTCGGGGTTAACTATGGCTACACCTTC,CASSLIWVGVNYGYTF
-,TRBD2,TRBJ2-7,TRBV5-8,TGTGCCAGCAGCAGGGGGGGGACTAGCGGCTCCTACGAGCAGTACTTC,CASSRGGTSGSYEQYF
once,-,TRBJ2-3,TRBV14,TGTGCCAGCAGCCACTCTTCAGATACGCAGTATTTT,CASSHSSDTQYF
-,-,TRBJ1-6,TRBV7-9,TGTGCCAGCAGCTCGGGGACTGGATCACCCCTCCACTTT,CASSSGTGSPLHF
-,-,TRBJ2-6,TRBV6-6,TGTGCCAGCAGTTCTGCTGGGGCCAACGTCCTGACTTTC,CASSSAGANVLTF
-,TRBD1,TRBJ1-2,TRBV30,TGTGCCTCCACGACAGGGAACTATGGCTACACCTTC,CASTTGNYGYTF
-,TRBD1,TRBJ1-2,TRBV30,TGTGCCTCCCCCCGGGACAGCGTCTCCTATGGCTACACCTTC,CASPRDSVSYGYTF
-,-,TRBJ1-1,TRBV5-1,TGCGCCAGCAGCTTGTTGTCTGGGGCGAACACTGAAGCTTTCTTT,CASSLLSGANTEAFF
once,-,TRBJ1-4,TRBV14,TGTGCCAGCAGCCAAGAGTTCGGACAGAAAAAACTGTTTTTT,CASSQEFGQKKLFF
-,TRBD1,TRBJ1-4,TRBV18,TGTGCCAGCTCCCGGGACAGTGGAGAAAAACTGTTTTTT,CASSRDSGEKLFF
-,TRBD1,TRBJ1-3,TRBV28,TGTGCCAGCAGTTTAGCCCTGGACAGGGATTTCTCTGGAAACACCATATATTTT,CASSLALDRDFSGNTIYF
-,TRBD2,TRBJ2-1,TRBV7-9,TGTGCCAGCAGCTTATACGGGAGGGCCGGGGGATATGAGCAGTTCTTC,CASSLYGRAGGYEQFF
-,-,TRBJ2-5,TRBV11-2,TGTGCCAGCAGCTTAGACGGACAGAGCCAAGAGACCCAGTACTTC,CASSLDGQSQETQYF
-,-,TRBJ2-5,TRBV3-1/TRBV3-2,TGTGCCAGCAGCCAAATCCCAGGGGAGACCCAGTACTTC,CASSQIPGETQYF
-,-,TRBJ2-7,TRBV4-2,TGTGCCAGCAGCCCAGAATGGGACTCCCCCTACGAGCAGTACTTC,CASSPEWDSPYEQYF
-,TRBD1,TRBJ1-2,TRBV30,TGTGCCTGGAGTCCTTCCGCCGGGACAGAAACTTACTATGGCTACACCTTC,CAWSPSAGTETYYGYTF
-,TRBD1,TRBJ1-1,TRBV5-4,TGTGCCAGCAGCTCAGGGGGGAGCACTGAAGCTTTCTTT,CASSSGGSTEAFF
-,-,TRBJ2-3,TRBV6-5,TGTGCCAGCAGCACTAGCCCCCACGGTCCAGATACGCAGTATTTT,CASSTSPHGPDTQYF
-,TRBD2,TRBJ2-1,TRBV20-1,TGCAGTGCTAGTGTCGGGAGGCCAGGCAATGAGCAGTTCTTC,CSASVGRPGNEQFF
-,TRBD1,TRBJ1-4,TRBV5-1,TGCGCCAGCAGCTCGGGAGGGGGCCCGAATGAAAAACTGTTTTTT,CASSSGGGPNEKLFF
-,-,TRBJ1-1,TRBV4-1,TGCGCCAGCAGCCTTCGCCCCGGGCCCCAGGGGACTGAAGCTTTCTTT,CASSLRPGPQGTEAFF
-,-,TRBJ1-4,TRBV12-3/TRBV12-4,TGTGCCAGCAGCCTCACATCGGGTGAAAAACTGTTTTTT,CASSLTSGEKLFF
-,TRBD1,TRBJ2-6,TRBV9,TGTGCCAGCAGCGCCGCACAGGGGGGTTCCGGGGCCAACGTCCTGACTTTC,CASSAAQGGSGANVLTF
-,-,TRBJ1-1,TRBV15,TGTGCCACCAGCAGAGATGGGAGTCGCGGTATGAACACTGAAGCTTTCTTT,CATSRDGSRGMNTEAFF
-,TRBD2,TRBJ2-1,TRBV7-9,TGTGCCAGCAGCCCGACTAGCGCAGGCGATGAGCAGTTCTTC,CASSPTSAGDEQFF
once,TRBD2,TRBJ2-1,TRBV2,TGTGCCAGCAGTGTAAGCGGGAAGGATGAGCAGTTCTTC,CASSVSGKDEQFF
-,-,TRBJ1-4,TRBV7-2,TGTGCCAGCAGCTGGGGCAGAATGGGTGAAAAACTGTTTTTT,CASSWGRMGEKLFF
-,-,TRBJ2-3,TRBV6-5,TGTGCCCTCCATTTGACGGACTTCCTCACAGATACGCAGTATTTT,CALHLTDFLTDTQYF
-,-,TRBJ2-3,TRBV4-1,TGCGCCAGCAGCCAAGGTGGCGCCCTCGGGGATACGCAGTATTTT,CASSQGGALGDTQYF
-,-,TRBJ1-6,TRBV30,TGTGCCTGGAGTGAGGACGGAGGCAATTTATCACCCCTCCACTTT,CAWSEDGGNLSPLHF